The clone carrying this T cell receptor beta chain was recorded a few times. Its specificity is not known. Amplified TCR beta CDR3 regions were obtained using RNA transcripts as template. First-round RT-PCR employed HTBI primers, with a second-round multiplex PCR after it. TCRdb fed the multiplex PCR reads into MiXCR, producing one record per CDR3 protein. The sample lists hundreds of thousands of distinct CDR3 sequences; 14% were seen once. Looked up from germline, CDR1 is KGHDR and CDR2 is SFDVKD. This CDR3 has 15 residues. V gave up 6 bases and J gave up 4 bases; unmatched junction bases: 8. Exclusion applied to patients with other autoimmune diseases, uncontrolled infections, pregnancy or lactation. PBMCs were obtained from 10 ml of fresh peripheral blood. The entry originates in a study of Graves' ophthalmopathy and Graves' hyperthyroidism. Findings of the study overall: Progression of ophthalmopathy was predicted by the model with less than 71% sensitivity and 72% to 85% specificity.

Input material: blood. This chain links TRBV24-1 with TRBJ2-5; TRBD1 matches at 9 bases. This receptor was identified in a woman in her twenties or thirties with Graves' ophthalmopathy. The CDR3 protein is CATSPTGGWRETQYF. CDR3 nucleotide sequence: TGTGCCACCAGTCCTACAGGGGGCTGGAGAGAGACCCAGTACTTC.